This is a list of T cell receptor beta chains from one sample in a study of PD-L1 blockade in urothelial cancer. Produced via immunoSEQ multiplex PCR; TCRdb's table is partial and in-frame only. The sample shows approximately 45,000 clones, around 83% of them seen only once. The sequencing here drew on PBMCs, taken around atezolizumab (anti-PD-L1) treatment. Receptor source: a man aged 45-65 years with urothelial cancer. The CDR3 runs from the conserved cysteine through the conserved F or W. Fields, in order: D gene, J gene, clone size, V gene, CDR3 DNA, CDR3 protein. A D gene is named only where the DNA matches it firmly. Some rows have no size entry. The others give once, few or many, or a class for an expanded clone.

d_gene: TRBD1
j_gene: TRBJ1-1
abundance: -
v_gene: TRBV7-8
CDR3nt: TGTGCCAGCAGGGAAACAGGGGGAACTGAAGCTTTCTTT
CDR3aa: CASRETGGTEAFF

d_gene: -
j_gene: TRBJ1-1
abundance: -
v_gene: TRBV5-1
CDR3nt: TGCGCCAGCAGCTTTGGGGGGATGAACACTGAAGCTTTCTTT
CDR3aa: CASSFGGMNTEAFF

d_gene: TRBD1
j_gene: TRBJ1-5
abundance: few
v_gene: TRBV10-3
CDR3nt: TGTGCAACATCGATTAGGACAGGGGATACTCAGCCCCAGCATTTT
CDR3aa: CATSIRTGDTQPQHF

d_gene: -
j_gene: TRBJ2-3
abundance: -
v_gene: TRBV11-2
CDR3nt: TGTGCCAGCAGCCCGGGACTTACGGGGGCAGATACGCAGTATTTT
CDR3aa: CASSPGLTGADTQYF

d_gene: -
j_gene: TRBJ1-6
abundance: -
v_gene: TRBV21-1
CDR3nt: TGTGCCAGCAGACGTAGCCTCGGGAGGGGACAGGGTACAATTTGGCCCCTCCACTTT
CDR3aa: CASRRSLGRGQGTIWPLHF

d_gene: TRBD2
j_gene: TRBJ2-2
abundance: once
v_gene: TRBV5-8
CDR3nt: TGTGCCAGCAGCTTGGGGACTAGCGGGACGAACACCGGGGAGCTGTTTTTT
CDR3aa: CASSLGTSGTNTGELFF

d_gene: -
j_gene: TRBJ2-5
abundance: -
v_gene: TRBV10-3
CDR3nt: TGTGCCACGCGCCCCACCCAGGACCAAGAGACCCAGTACTTC
CDR3aa: CATRPTQDQETQYF

d_gene: TRBD1
j_gene: TRBJ1-2
abundance: -
v_gene: TRBV18
CDR3nt: TGTGCCAGCTCTCAACAGGGGCGCTATGGCTACACCTTC
CDR3aa: CASSQQGRYGYTF

d_gene: -
j_gene: TRBJ2-2
abundance: -
v_gene: TRBV5-6
CDR3nt: TGTGCCAGCAGCAGAATGGAGGGGATAGGTGTCGGGGAGCTGTTTTTT
CDR3aa: CASSRMEGIGVGELFF

d_gene: -
j_gene: TRBJ1-4
abundance: -
v_gene: TRBV10-3
CDR3nt: TGTGCCATCAGTGAGTCGATAGGGGGAAGGGTCGGAAAACTGTTTTTT
CDR3aa: CAISESIGGRVGKLFF

d_gene: TRBD1
j_gene: TRBJ2-6
abundance: -
v_gene: TRBV19
CDR3nt: TGTGCCAGTAGTACCCGGACAGGGGGAACAATCTCTGGGGCCAACGTCCTGACTTTC
CDR3aa: CASSTRTGGTISGANVLTF